A selection of T cell receptor beta chains follows, all from one sample in a study of blood T cell repertoires in COVID-19. Generated by immunoSEQ multiplex PCR, the TCRdb table keeps only in-frame clones and is missing some. The sample consists of roughly 110,000 clones, more than 65% of them appearing once. Material: peripheral blood. The receptors originated from a man over 45 with acute or convalescent COVID-19. Both conserved end residues are part of each CDR3. Fields, in order: clone size, J gene, V gene, D gene, CDR3 protein, CDR3 DNA. A D gene is named only where the DNA matches it firmly. Size values are once, few and many counts, or a class for expanded clones, and some rows have none.

-,TRBJ2-7,TRBV7-9,TRBD1,CASSLANRGHEQYF,TGTGCCAGCAGCTTAGCGAACAGGGGGCACGAGCAGTACTTC
-,TRBJ1-2,TRBV7-3,-,CASSQQGTNYGYTF,TGTGCCAGCAGCCAACAGGGAACTAACTATGGCTACACCTTC
-,TRBJ1-4,TRBV3-1/TRBV3-2,-,CASSLERGRVRSNEKLFF,TGTGCCAGCAGCCTCGAGCGGGGCAGGGTGAGGTCAAATGAAAAACTGTTTTTT
few,TRBJ2-1,TRBV11-3,TRBD2,CASSLEGGLAGVYPGDEQFF,TGTGCCAGCAGCTTAGAGGGCGGGCTAGCGGGCGTATACCCGGGGGATGAGCAGTTCTTC
-,TRBJ1-2,TRBV5-4,-,CASSETGTYGYTF,TGTGCCAGCAGCGAAACAGGGACCTATGGCTACACCTTC
-,TRBJ1-1,TRBV5-1,TRBD1,CASSSGQGAPESSEAFF,TGCGCCAGCAGCTCTGGACAGGGGGCGCCGGAGTCGTCTGAAGCTTTCTTT
-,TRBJ2-3,TRBV7-8,TRBD1,CASRQGAGIDTQYF,TGTGCCAGCAGACAGGGGGCTGGTATTGATACGCAGTATTTT
-,TRBJ2-7,TRBV9,TRBD1,CASSVAQARQGTYEQYF,TGTGCCAGCAGCGTAGCCCAGGCTCGACAGGGGACATACGAGCAGTACTTC
many,TRBJ1-3,TRBV11-3,-,CASSPASGYICSGNTIYF,TGTGCCAGCAGCCCCGCCTCGGGGTACATTTGCTCTGGAAACACCATATATTTT
-,TRBJ1-1,TRBV2,-,CASIWFDSEEAFF,TGTGCCAGCATCTGGTTCGACTCGGAAGAAGCTTTCTTT
-,TRBJ1-6,TRBV5-1,-,CASSLAPRADSPLHF,TGCGCCAGCAGCTTGGCCCCGAGGGCTGATTCACCCCTCCACTTT
-,TRBJ1-1,TRBV5-4,TRBD1,CASSFGGTGRNTEAFF,TGTGCCAGCAGCTTCGGTGGGACAGGGAGGAACACTGAAGCTTTCTTT
-,TRBJ1-2,TRBV6-5,-,CASSYGQSYGYTF,TGTGCCAGCAGTTACGGGCAGAGCTATGGCTACACCTTC
-,TRBJ1-1,TRBV5-6,TRBD1,CASSFFSRQGGDTEAFF,TGTGCCAGCAGCTTTTTCTCCCGACAGGGGGGTGACACTGAAGCTTTCTTT
-,TRBJ1-4,TRBV28,-,CASSPHSSEKLFF,TGTGCCAGCAGTCCCCACAGTAGTGAAAAACTGTTTTTT
-,TRBJ2-3,TRBV5-1,-,CASSQKGGADTQYF,TGCGCCAGCAGCCAGAAGGGGGGGGCAGATACGCAGTATTTT
-,TRBJ1-5,TRBV19,-,CASIRAGGGQPQHF,TGTGCCAGTATAAGGGCCGGAGGCGGACAGCCCCAGCATTTT
-,TRBJ2-5,TRBV27,TRBD1,CASSPPPLTGGMETQYF,TGTGCCAGCAGCCCTCCCCCCTTGACAGGGGGCATGGAGACCCAGTACTTC
-,TRBJ1-5,TRBV6-5,-,CASNNPGPNQPQHF,TGTGCCAGTAACAACCCTGGCCCCAATCAGCCCCAGCATTTT
-,TRBJ1-2,TRBV9,TRBD1,CASSPATGQGARGYTF,TGTGCCAGCAGCCCCGCCACGGGACAGGGGGCTCGAGGCTACACCTTC
-,TRBJ2-1,TRBV7-3,-,CASSLSGDTYNEQFF,TGTGCCAGCAGCTTAAGTGGGGACACTTACAATGAGCAGTTCTTC
-,TRBJ1-2,TRBV15,-,CATSRATDNYGYTF,TGTGCCACCAGCAGAGCGACAGACAATTATGGCTACACCTTC
-,TRBJ2-7,TRBV6-6,-,CASSYSSGDIYEQYF,TGTGCCAGCAGTTACTCGAGTGGGGACATCTACGAGCAGTACTTC
-,TRBJ1-6,TRBV6-5,TRBD1,CASSYAPGGDNSPLHF,TGTGCCAGCAGTTACGCGCCAGGGGGAGATAATTCACCCCTCCACTTT
-,TRBJ1-1,TRBV6-5,-,CASSYSRRGDTEAFF,TGTGCCAGCAGTTACTCGAGGCGGGGAGACACTGAAGCTTTCTTT
few,TRBJ1-2,TRBV11-1,TRBD1,CASSLLGTGLRYGYTF,TGTGCCAGCAGCTTACTTGGGACAGGACTACGCTATGGCTACACCTTC
few,TRBJ2-2,TRBV12-3/TRBV12-4,TRBD1,CASSETGYGELFF,TGTGCCAGCAGCGAGACAGGGTACGGGGAGCTGTTTTTT
-,TRBJ1-1,TRBV19,-,CASSIQVNTEAFF,TGTGCCAGTAGTATTCAGGTTAACACTGAAGCTTTCTTT
few,TRBJ2-1,TRBV7-9,TRBD2,CASSFGGFGNEQFF,TGTGCCAGCAGCTTCGGGGGGTTCGGGAATGAGCAGTTCTTC
-,TRBJ1-6,TRBV28,TRBD1,CASRGEGQGENSPLHF,TGTGCCAGCAGGGGGGAGGGACAGGGCGAAAATTCACCCCTCCACTTT
-,TRBJ1-1,TRBV30,-,CAWSGDSLGGNTEAFF,TGTGCCTGGAGTGGCGACAGTTTAGGTGGGAACACTGAAGCTTTCTTT
-,TRBJ1-3,TRBV2,TRBD1,CASSAGTGPGNTIYF,TGTGCCAGCAGTGCCGGGACAGGGCCTGGAAACACCATATATTTT
once,TRBJ1-1,TRBV3-1/TRBV3-2,-,CASSQGRREAFF,TGTGCCAGCAGCCAAGGCAGGCGCGAAGCTTTCTTT
-,TRBJ1-4,TRBV5-6,-,CASSLAPPGEKLFF,TGTGCCAGCAGCTTGGCCCCTCCGGGTGAAAAACTGTTTTTT
-,TRBJ1-1,TRBV12-3/TRBV12-4,-,CASSQGFIEKAFF,TGTGCCAGCAGTCAGGGATTCATAGAAAAAGCTTTCTTT
-,TRBJ1-2,TRBV6-1,TRBD1,CASSEWQGAWGYTF,TGTGCCAGCAGTGAATGGCAGGGGGCGTGGGGCTACACCTTC
-,TRBJ2-5,TRBV6-2/TRBV6-3,-,CASSYSGGVETQYF,TGTGCCAGCAGTTACTCTGGGGGCGTTGAGACCCAGTACTTC
-,TRBJ1-2,TRBV6-1,-,CASSETGTYGYTF,TGTGCCAGCAGTGAAACAGGGACCTATGGCTACACCTTC
-,TRBJ1-3,TRBV5-1,-,CASSPQGSGNTIYF,TGCGCCAGCAGCCCACAGGGCTCTGGAAACACCATATATTTT
-,TRBJ2-7,TRBV13,-,CASSSSGGQRPYEQYF,TGTGCCAGCAGCTCATCAGGTGGACAAAGACCCTACGAGCAGTACTTC
-,TRBJ1-1,TRBV6-6,-,CASSYSGGETEAFF,TGTGCCAGCAGTTACTCAGGGGGTGAGACTGAAGCTTTCTTT
-,TRBJ1-3,TRBV19,-,CASSSQASRGTIYF,TGTGCCAGTAGTTCACAGGCTTCCAGGGGCACCATATATTTT